Sequencing of this T cell receptor (beta chain) was carried out in a study of Graves' ophthalmopathy and Graves' hyperthyroidism. Across the study: Peripheral blood sampling preceded any treatment and occurred at initial diagnosis. Whole-study results and caveats: Most expanded clonotypes from thyroid (those above 0.001 frequency) were also found in blood.

This clonotype came up many times. Its target is unknown. The junction differs from germline at one of its ends, possibly a read error. Researchers took RNA transcripts and amplified TCR beta CDR3 regions from them. First-round RT-PCR relied on HTBI primers, and a second-round multiplex PCR came next. TCRdb redid the calling of the multiplex PCR reads with MiXCR, one entry per CDR3 protein. The sample has under 350,000 distinct CDR3 sequences; roughly 16% are singletons. All donors with ophthalmopathy were recorded as having moderate-to-severe activity, CAS ≥3, NOSPECS ≥4 and a duration under 3 months. Certain patients, namely those with other autoimmune diseases, uncontrolled infections, pregnancy or lactation, were excluded. Germline CDR1 and CDR2: SNHLY and FYNNEI. The CDR3 consists of 15 residues.

This clonotype originated in an adult man with Graves' ophthalmopathy. This sequence joins TRBV2 and TRBJ1-6, with D unclear. The specimen sequenced was peripheral blood. The CDR3 nucleotides read TGTGCCAGCAATGAAGCTAGGCAGCCTAATTCACCCCTCCACTTT. This encodes CASNEARQPNSPLHF.